Many counts were recorded for the clone carrying this T cell receptor beta chain. Per germline, CDR1 MNHNS and CDR2 SASEGT. The ends were cut back, 7 bases at V and 1 base at J, with 17 bases in the middle. The CDR3 totals 15 residues. The data are from a study of T-cell reconstitution after alpha-beta-depleted transplantation in children. This sample's TCRbeta library carried unique molecular identifier barcodes. TCRdb re-called the PCR reads through MiXCR, storing one row per CDR3 protein. Of hundreds of thousands of distinct CDR3 sequences in the sample, roughly 15% were seen once. The origin of this receptor is a human donor who donated a stem cell graft to a child with acute myeloid leukemia. The rearrangement joins TRBV6-1 to TRBJ2-7, with D maybe TRBD2 (5 bases). Sequencing was performed on PBMCs from the stem cell graft donor, taken from the stem cell graft. The CDR3 sequence is CASKGLSSGSYEQYV. The CDR3 nucleotides are TGTGCCAGCAAAGGTTTAAGCTCGGGGTCCTACGAGCAGTACGTC.